The clone carrying this T cell receptor (beta chain) was picked up many times. The sample belongs to a study of T cells in Graves' hyperthyroidism and ophthalmopathy. Diagnoses rested on clinical symptoms, serum thyroxine and TRAb, thyroid ultrasound and orbital computed tomography. The CDR3 regions of TCR beta were amplified from RNA transcripts. When the TCR CDR3 underwent first-round RT-PCR, the HTBI primer set was used. TCRdb reprocessed the multiplex PCR reads with MiXCR, giving one entry per CDR3 protein. The sample has some 140,000 distinct CDR3 sequences, approximately 24% seen once. Trimming pared 4 bases from V and 1 base from J, leaving 16 bases between. The CDR3 totals 15 residues. CDR1 and CDR2 from the germline V gene are DFQATT and SNEGSKA (reference sequence).

The sequence derives from a woman between 50 and 59 years old with Graves' hyperthyroidism that later progressed to Graves' ophthalmopathy. The sequenced sample consisted of blood. The chain uses TRBV20-1 and TRBJ1-1, with a weak D call TRBD1 (6 bases). The CDR3 spells CSAKKPGQQNTEAFF. The DNA for the CDR3 is TGCAGTGCTAAGAAGCCGGGACAACAGAACACTGAAGCTTTCTTT.